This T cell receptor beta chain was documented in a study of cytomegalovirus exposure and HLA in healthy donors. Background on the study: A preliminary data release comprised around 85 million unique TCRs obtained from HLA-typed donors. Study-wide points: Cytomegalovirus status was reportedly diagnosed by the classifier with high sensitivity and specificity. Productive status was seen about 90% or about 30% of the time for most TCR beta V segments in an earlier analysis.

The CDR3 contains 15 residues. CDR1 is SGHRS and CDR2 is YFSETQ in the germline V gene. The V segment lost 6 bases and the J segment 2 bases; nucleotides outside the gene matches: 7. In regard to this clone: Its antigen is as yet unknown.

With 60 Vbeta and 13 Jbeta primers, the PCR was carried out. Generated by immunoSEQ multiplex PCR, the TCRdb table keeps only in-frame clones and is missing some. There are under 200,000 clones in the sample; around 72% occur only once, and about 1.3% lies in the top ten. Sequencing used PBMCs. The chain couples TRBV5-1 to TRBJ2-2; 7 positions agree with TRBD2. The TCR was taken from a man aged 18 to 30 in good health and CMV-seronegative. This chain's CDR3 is CASTRGELNTGELFF. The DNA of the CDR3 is TGCGCCAGCACCCGGGGGGAACTCAACACCGGGGAGCTGTTTTTT.